These 30 T cell receptor beta chains were sequenced from one sample in a study of cytomegalovirus exposure and HLA in healthy donors. The PCR ran on 60 Vbeta and 13 Jbeta primers. Sequenced by immunoSEQ multiplex PCR; TCRdb stores in-frame clones only, minus some. The table lists 150,000 to 180,000 clones, about 80% of them singletons. Material for sequencing was PBMCs. Receptors were obtained from a man aged 30 to 39 in good health and CMV-seropositive.

This chain links TRBV28 with TRBJ2-5, with D possibly being TRBD2 (7 bases). The better agreement between TRBJ2-7 and the DNA end casts doubt on the J call. Germline V gene lookup returns CDR1 MDHEN and CDR2 SYDVKM. The CDR3 sequence is 14 residues long. CDR3 DNA: TGTGCCAGCAGCTCTGAAAGGGGGGGTTACGAGCAGTACTTC. As protein: CASSSERGGYEQYF.

The chain couples TRBV28 to TRBJ2-3; a possible D gene is TRBD1 (6 bases). The CDR3 has 11 amino acids. The V end was cut by 10 bases, the J end by 5 bases, with 10 bases between. Germline V gives CDR1 MDHEN, CDR2 SYDVKM. In DNA, the CDR3 is TGTGCCACAGAGGGGGTAGATACGCAGTATTTT. It encodes CATEGVDTQYF.

V gene TRBV28 combines with J gene TRBJ2-7; tentatively, D is TRBD1 (6 bases). CDR3 length: 14 amino acids. V shed 3 bases and J shed 2 bases, with 11 bases lying between them. Germline V gene lookup returns CDR1 MDHEN and CDR2 SYDVKM. CDR3 in DNA: TGTGCCAGCAGTTTTCAGGGGCCACCCTACGAGCAGTACTTC. Amino acids: CASSFQGPPYEQYF.

The J gene is TRBJ2-1, the V gene TRBV11-3; D is perhaps TRBD2 (5 bases). Trimming took off 2 bases at V and 1 base at J, with 12 bases between the two ends. This CDR3 comprises 16 residues. Germline V gene sequence: CDR1 SGHNT, CDR2 YENEEA. The CDR3 DNA follows: TGTGCCAGCAGCTTAAGGCCGGGAACTTCCTACAATGAGCAGTTCTTC. Residues: CASSLRPGTSYNEQFF. The variable domain in full, completed from reference TRBV11-3 and TRBJ2-1, reads EAGVVQSPRYKIIEKKQPVAFWCNPISGHNTLYWYLQNLGQGPELLIRYENEEAVDDSQLPKDRFSAERLKGVDSTLKIQPAELGDSAVYLCASSLRPGTSYNEQFFGPGTRLTVL.

This clone was detected only a few times. The chain links TRBV4-1 to TRBJ1-4, with D unclear. The CDR3 loop spans 13 amino acids. Trimming took off 1 base at V and 8 bases at J, with 8 bases between the two ends. CDR1 and CDR2 from the germline V gene are MGHRA and YSYEKL. CDR3 region: CASSQGRREKLFF. CDR3 DNA sequence: TGCGCCAGCAGCCAAGGACGGAGGGAAAAACTGTTTTTT.

The chain recombines TRBV27 with TRBJ2-7; D might be TRBD2 (6 bases). Germline V gene lookup returns CDR1 MNHEY and CDR2 SMNVEV (reference sequence). Trimming removed 6 bases at V and 6 bases at J, with 15 bases between. The CDR3 is made up of 13 amino acids. The CDR3 sequence: CASSPGQGGEQYF. The CDR3, as DNA: TGTGCCAGCAGCCCCGGGCAGGGAGGCGAGCAGTACTTC.

V usage is TRBV28 and J usage is TRBJ2-5, with 7 nucleotides matching TRBD2. Germline V gene lookup returns CDR1 MDHEN and CDR2 SYDVKM. Unmatched junction bases numbered 8, after V lost 3 bases and J lost 4 bases. The CDR3 runs 15 residues. CDR3 nucleotides: TGTGCCAGCAGTTTGATCCGGGAGGACGGAGAGACCCAGTACTTC. Amino acids: CASSLIREDGETQYF.

This clone was recorded a few times. The gene calls are TRBV10-3 and TRBJ1-1; D call uncertain. Trimming pared 0 bases from V and 6 bases from J, leaving 8 bases between. The CDR3 has 13 residues. The germline V gene encodes CDR1 ENHRY and CDR2 SYGVKD. The CDR3 DNA is TGTGCCATCAGTGAGTCTTTTGTAGCTGAAGCTTTCTTT. This codes for CAISESFVAEAFF.

CDR3 sequence (DNA): TGTGCCAGCAGCCTAGGCGCGGATACGCAGTATTTT. Protein sequence: CASSLGADTQYF. V is TRBV5-4 and J is TRBJ2-3, with no clear D. V dropped 4 bases and J dropped 6 bases, with 9 bases sitting between them. The CDR3 loop spans 12 amino acids. Germline loops: CDR1 SGHNT, CDR2 YYREEE (reference sequence).

The chain has TRBV30 and TRBJ2-2; D is perhaps TRBD2 (5 bases). V lost 3 bases and J lost 2, with 10 bases in between. The CDR3 covers 14 residues. The germline gives CDR1 GTSNPN, CDR2 SVGIG (reference sequence). The CDR3: CAWRASSNTGELFF. CDR3 nucleotide sequence: TGTGCCTGGAGGGCTAGCAGTAACACCGGGGAGCTGTTTTTT.

The chain is built from TRBV27 and TRBJ2-4; D possibly corresponds to TRBD1 (5 bases). From germline, CDR1 is MNHEY and CDR2 SMNVEV (reference sequence). V lost 3 bases and J lost 1, with 7 bases in between. The CDR3 runs to 14 residues. For the CDR3, the DNA is TGTGCCAGCAGTTTGAAGGGGGCCAAAAACATTCAGTACTTC. Its protein is CASSLKGAKNIQYF.

The J gene is TRBJ2-2, the V gene TRBV15, with 8 bases fitting TRBD2. Trimming at V came to 0 bases and at J to 5 bases, leaving 11 bases not matched to a gene. This CDR3 has 18 amino acids. CDR1 LNHNV and CDR2 YYDKDF come from the germline V gene (reference sequence). CDR3 in DNA: TGTGCCACCAGCAGAGATCTTCCGGGAGGGCCTGGGACCGGGGAGCTGTTTTTT. Translating gives CATSRDLPGGPGTGELFF.

The genes are TRBV29-1 and TRBJ1-2; no firm D call. The CDR3 consists of 12 residues. CDR1 is SQVTM and CDR2 is ANQGSEA in the germline V gene. V lost 6 bases to trimming and J lost 0 bases, with 8 bases between them. The CDR3, as DNA: TGCAGCGTAGCGCAGACTAACTATGGCTACACCTTC. Protein product: CSVAQTNYGYTF. Drawing the rest from reference TRBV29-1 and TRBJ1-2, the complete variable domain is SAVISQKPSRDICQRGTSLTIQCQVDSQVTMMFWYRQQPGQSLTLIATANQGSEATYESGFVIDKFPISRPNLTFSTLTVSNMSPEDSSIYLCSVAQTNYGYTFGSGTRLTVV.

V and J are TRBV7-3 and TRBJ2-5; 14 bases are a match to TRBD2. Germline V gene sequence: CDR1 SGHTA, CDR2 FQGTGA. The CDR3 spans 17 residues. V trimming: 5 bases; J trimming: 5 bases; junction bases outside the gene matches: 10. The CDR3 coding sequence is TGTGCCAGCAGCAAGGGACTAGCGGGAGTGGTCGAGGAGACCCAGTACTTC. Amino acids: CASSKGLAGVVEETQYF. The full variable domain, rest sourced from reference TRBV7-3 and TRBJ2-5, is GAGVSQTPSNKVTEKGKYVELRCDPISGHTALYWYRQSLGQGPEFLIYFQGTGAADDSGLPNDRFFAVRPEGSVSTLKIQRTERGDSAVYLCASSKGLAGVVEETQYFGPGTRLLVL.

The chain combines TRBV7-2 with TRBJ1-4; no reliable D call. The CDR3 extends over 13 amino acids. The V end was cut by 6 bases, the J end by 6 bases, with 11 bases between. Looked up from germline, CDR1 is SGHTA and CDR2 is FQGNSA. The CDR3 loop reads CASRMPTDEKLFF. The CDR3 bases are TGTGCCAGCAGGATGCCCACAGATGAAAAACTGTTTTTT.

The V call is TRBV28, the J call TRBJ1-2; a possible D gene is TRBD1 (6 bases). V lost 3 bases, J lost 3 bases, and 11 bases lay in between. The germline gives CDR1 MDHEN, CDR2 SYDVKM. The CDR3 has 14 residues. CDR3 protein: CASSFWDTYYGYTF. The CDR3 bases are TGTGCCAGCAGTTTTTGGGACACTTACTATGGCTACACCTTC.

The chain uses TRBV14 and TRBJ1-2; 9 bases align to TRBD1. Germline CDR1 reads SGHDN; CDR2 reads FVKESK. V lost 0 bases, J lost 1 base, and 6 bases stayed unmatched. The CDR3 covers 17 residues. The CDR3 region is CASSQDTGTGRNYGYTF. The CDR3, as DNA: TGTGCCAGCAGCCAAGACACCGGGACAGGGCGTAACTATGGCTACACCTTC.

The V gene is TRBV2, the J gene TRBJ2-5; 10 bases are a match to TRBD2. CDR1 is SNHLY, CDR2 FYNNEI, per germline. This CDR3 has 15 residues. Trimming cost V 6 bases and J 5 bases; bases outside gene matches: 9. The CDR3 spells CASSFGGLASETQYF. Written as DNA, the CDR3 is TGTGCCAGCAGCTTTGGGGGACTAGCGTCCGAGACCCAGTACTTC. Together with reference TRBV2 and TRBJ2-5, the CDR3 gives the full variable domain: EPEVTQTPSHQVTQMGQEVILRCVPISNHLYFYWYRQILGQKVEFLVSFYNNEISEKSEIFDDQFSVERPDGSNFTLKIRSTKLEDSAMYFCASSFGGLASETQYFGPGTRLLVL.

This chain links TRBV19 with TRBJ2-7; D unresolved. V was trimmed by 4 bases and J by 2 bases, leaving 12 bases between them. The germline V gene has CDR1 LNHDA and CDR2 SQIVND (reference sequence). The CDR3 length is 14 residues. The CDR3 is CASSNVGETYEQYF. The CDR3 coding sequence is TGTGCCAGTAGTAACGTCGGAGAGACCTACGAGCAGTACTTC.

This clone was detected a few times. Distinct nucleotide sequences in the sample also encode this CDR3. The rearrangement joins TRBV7-9 to TRBJ2-1, with 12 bases matching TRBD2. J gave up 6 bases and V 2 bases, and 11 bases lay outside the gene matches. The germline CDR1 and CDR2 sequences are SEHNR and FQNEAQ (reference sequence). The CDR3 totals 18 residues. CDR3 bases: TGTGCCAGCAGCTTACCCCCAAGACTAGCGGGAGTCCGCAATGAGCAGTTCTTC. It translates to CASSLPPRLAGVRNEQFF.

This chain uses TRBV6-1 with TRBJ1-2, with 7 bases aligning to TRBD1. This CDR3 contains 13 residues. Germline lookup yields CDR1 MNHNS and CDR2 SASEGT. V lost 7 bases, J lost 7 bases, and 9 bases stayed unmatched. CDR3 amino acids: CASTQGVPAGYTF. The DNA of the CDR3 is TGTGCCAGCACCCAGGGGGTCCCGGCTGGCTACACCTTC.

The chain joins TRBV14 to TRBJ2-7; 8 nucleotides line up with TRBD1. The germline V gene encodes CDR1 SGHDN and CDR2 FVKESK. CDR3 length equals 14 residues. Losses at the gene ends were 2 bases for V and 6 bases for J; bases not matched to a gene: 6. As DNA, the CDR3 is TGTGCCAGCAGCCAAAGGACAGGGAGTTGCGAGCAGTACTTC. Encoded protein: CASSQRTGSCEQYF. Based on the CDR3 plus reference TRBV14 and TRBJ2-7, the full variable domain is EAGVTQFPSHSVIEKGQTVTLRCDPISGHDNLYWYRRVMGKEIKFLLHFVKESKQDESGMPNNRFLAERTGGTYSTLKVQPAELEDSGVYFCASSQRTGSCEQYFGPGTRLTVT.

The chain employs TRBV19 and TRBJ2-1, with TRBD2 matching 9 bases. CDR1 and CDR2 (germline): LNHDA, SQIVND (reference sequence). V dropped 10 bases and J dropped 0; count of bases not matched to a gene: 7. This CDR3 contains 15 residues. Here the CDR3 reads CATGLADVSYNEQFF. The DNA for the CDR3 is TGTGCCACGGGACTAGCTGACGTCTCCTACAATGAGCAGTTCTTC.

This rearrangement joins TRBV18 to TRBJ2-3, with TRBD1 matching over 7 bases. V was pared by 5 bases and J by 3 bases, with 8 bases of the junction left unmatched. This CDR3 comprises 15 residues. Germline V gene lookup returns CDR1 KGHSH and CDR2 LQKENI. The CDR3 sequence: CASSDAGTETDTQYF. The CDR3 DNA sequence: TGTGCCAGCTCAGACGCCGGGACAGAGACAGATACGCAGTATTTT.

This clone was detected only once. This chain links TRBV18 with TRBJ2-5, with D unresolved. Trimming stripped 5 bases from V and 4 bases from J, with 11 bases between. The CDR3 has 13 amino acids. The V gene's germline CDR1 is KGHSH and CDR2 LQKENI. CDR3 sequence: CASSSPSIETQYF. CDR3 DNA sequence: TGTGCCAGCTCAAGTCCGAGTATAGAGACCCAGTACTTC. Looking up the rest from reference TRBV18 and TRBJ2-5 gives the full variable domain: NAGVMQNPRHLVRRRGQEARLRCSPMKGHSHVYWYRQLPEEGLKFMVYLQKENIIDESGMPKERFSAEFPKEGPSILRIQQVVRGDSAAYFCASSSPSIETQYFGPGTRLLVL.

This sequence joins TRBV9 and TRBJ2-7, with 14 bases that match TRBD2. J lost 5 bases, V lost 4 bases, and 8 bases had no gene match. The germline V gene has CDR1 SGDLS and CDR2 YYNGEE. The CDR3 runs to 16 residues. CDR3 protein: CASSPGLAGERDEQYF. CDR3 nucleotides: TGTGCCAGCAGCCCGGGACTAGCGGGAGAGCGGGACGAGCAGTACTTC.

The chain employs TRBV6-5 and TRBJ2-7, with D unresolved. Trimming removed 6 bases from V and 6 bases from J, with 18 bases in between. This CDR3 has 14 amino acids. Per the germline V gene, CDR1 is MNHEY and CDR2 is SVGAGI. This CDR3 reads CASSRITPPGEQYF. Here the CDR3 DNA reads TGTGCCAGCAGCAGGATCACACCTCCTGGCGAGCAGTACTTC.

The rearrangement links TRBV18 to TRBJ2-1; weak D call: TRBD2 (5 bases). This CDR3 comprises 15 residues. Trimming shortened V by 3 bases and J by 5 bases, and 14 bases separated the two germline ends. Germline V gene data show CDR1 as KGHSH and CDR2 as LQKENI. The CDR3 here is CASSPPSSGNNEQFF. The CDR3 coding sequence is TGTGCCAGCTCACCCCCGTCGAGCGGAAACAATGAGCAGTTCTTC.

The V and J genes are TRBV28 and TRBJ2-7, with 12 bases matching TRBD1. J was trimmed by 9 bases and V by 8 bases; bases with no gene match: 14. The CDR3 runs 15 residues. CDR1 and CDR2 from the germline V gene are MDHEN and SYDVKM. The CDR3 DNA follows: TGTGCCAGCCACACCTCCGGGACAGGGGGCAAGTGGCAGTACTTC. It is translated as CASHTSGTGGKWQYF.

This sequence joins TRBV7-9 and TRBJ2-5; possible D gene TRBD2, 6 bases. The J call may be incorrect, as the DNA end agrees better with TRBJ2-7. CDR1 and CDR2 (germline): SEHNR, FQNEAQ (reference sequence). There are 14 residues in the CDR3. CDR3 sequence reads: CASSPWGEKDEQYF. DNA of the CDR3: TGTGCCAGCAGCCCCTGGGGGGAGAAGGACGAGCAGTACTTC.